This T cell receptor beta chain was identified in a study of control samples from healthy donors and cancer patients. Assay: immunoSEQ multiplex PCR; the TCRdb copy retains only in-frame clones and omits some. Of tens of thousands of clones in the sample, about nine tenths were seen once. The trim removed 5 bases at V and 6 bases at J, leaving 12 bases unmatched. Germline CDR1 is SGHAT and CDR2 is FQNNGV. This CDR3 spans 16 amino acids. This TCR was recovered from a man in his fifties with lung cancer. Sequencing was performed on PBMCs. This chain uses TRBV11-2 with TRBJ2-2; 7 bases fit TRBD1. The CDR3 is CASSPYRGSSAGELFF. The DNA for the CDR3 is TGTGCCAGCAGCCCATACAGGGGAAGCAGCGCCGGGGAGCTGTTTTTT. Looking up the rest from reference TRBV11-2 and TRBJ2-2 gives the full variable domain: EAGVAQSPRYKIIEKRQSVAFWCNPISGHATLYWYQQILGQGPKLLIQFQNNGVVDDSQLPKDRFSAERLKGVDSTLKIQPAKLEDSAVYLCASSPYRGSSAGELFFGEGSRLTVL.